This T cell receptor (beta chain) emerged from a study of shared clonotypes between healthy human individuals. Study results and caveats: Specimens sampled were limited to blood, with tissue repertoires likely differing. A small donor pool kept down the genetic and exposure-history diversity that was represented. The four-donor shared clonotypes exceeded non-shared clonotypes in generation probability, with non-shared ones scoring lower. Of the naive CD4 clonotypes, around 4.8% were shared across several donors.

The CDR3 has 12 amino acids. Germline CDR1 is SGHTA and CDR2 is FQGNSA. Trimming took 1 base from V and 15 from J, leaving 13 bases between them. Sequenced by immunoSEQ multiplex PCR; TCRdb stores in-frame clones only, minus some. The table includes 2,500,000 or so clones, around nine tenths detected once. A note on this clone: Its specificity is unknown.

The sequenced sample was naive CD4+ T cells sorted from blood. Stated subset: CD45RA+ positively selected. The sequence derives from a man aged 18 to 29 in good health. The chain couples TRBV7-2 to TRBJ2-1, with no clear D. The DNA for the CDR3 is TGTGCCAGCAGCTTAGAGTCCCTGAAATTGTTCTTC. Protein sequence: CASSLESLKLFF.